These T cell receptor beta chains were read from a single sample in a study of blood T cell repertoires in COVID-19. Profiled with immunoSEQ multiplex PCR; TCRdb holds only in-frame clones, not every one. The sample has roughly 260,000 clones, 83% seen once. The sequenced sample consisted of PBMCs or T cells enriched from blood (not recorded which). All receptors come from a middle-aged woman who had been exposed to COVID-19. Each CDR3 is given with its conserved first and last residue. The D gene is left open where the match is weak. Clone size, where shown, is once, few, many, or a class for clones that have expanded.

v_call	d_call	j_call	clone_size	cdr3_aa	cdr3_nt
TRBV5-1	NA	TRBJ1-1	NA	CASSLAGRTEAFF	TGCGCCAGCAGCTTGGCGGGGAGGACTGAAGCTTTCTTT
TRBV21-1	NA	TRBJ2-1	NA	CASDGLAGGPYNEQFF	TGTGCCAGCGATGGACTAGCGGGGGGGCCGTACAATGAGCAGTTCTTC
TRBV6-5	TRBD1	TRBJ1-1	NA	CASSYHRDSGLEAFF	TGTGCCAGCAGTTACCACCGGGACAGCGGTCTAGAAGCTTTCTTT
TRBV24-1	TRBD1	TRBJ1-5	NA	CATSDSDRVGQPQHF	TGTGCCACCAGTGATTCCGACAGGGTCGGTCAGCCCCAGCATTTT
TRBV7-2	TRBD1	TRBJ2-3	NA	CASSDYRGRTDTQYF	TGTGCCAGCAGCGACTACAGGGGGCGCACAGATACGCAGTATTTT
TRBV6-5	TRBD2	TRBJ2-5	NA	CASSPGGYQETQYF	TGTGCCAGCTCCCCGGGGGGATACCAAGAGACCCAGTACTTC
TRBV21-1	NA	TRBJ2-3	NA	CASSKKGAGTEEYF	TGTGCCAGCAGCAAAAAGGGAGCCGGGACTGAGGAGTATTTT
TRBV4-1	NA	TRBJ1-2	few	CASSQDHIGRVGNHYGYTF	TGCGCCAGCAGCCAAGATCATATAGGGAGGGTGGGCAATCACTATGGCTACACCTTC
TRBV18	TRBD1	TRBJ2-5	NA	CASSPYRGETQYF	TGTGCCAGCTCACCATACAGGGGGGAGACCCAGTACTTC
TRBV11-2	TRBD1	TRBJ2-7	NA	CASSPGTGSYEQYF	TGTGCCAGCAGTCCCGGGACAGGGTCCTACGAGCAGTACTTC
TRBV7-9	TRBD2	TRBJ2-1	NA	CASSLGGLVSQDEQFF	TGTGCCAGCAGCTTAGGAGGACTAGTGTCGCAGGATGAGCAGTTCTTC
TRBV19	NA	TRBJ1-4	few	CASTSTQGSNEKLFF	TGTGCCAGCACTTCGACACAGGGATCTAATGAAAAACTGTTTTTT
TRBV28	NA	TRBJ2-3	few	CASSLGLASFTDTQYF	TGTGCCAGCAGTTTGGGGCTAGCGAGTTTCACAGATACGCAGTATTTT
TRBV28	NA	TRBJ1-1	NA	CASSLRLQGNTEAFF	TGTGCCAGCAGTTTACGCCTACAGGGAAACACTGAAGCTTTCTTT
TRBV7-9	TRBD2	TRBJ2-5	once	CASSFRFQRGEKETQYF	TGTGCCAGCAGCTTTAGATTCCAGCGGGGGGAGAAGGAGACCCAGTACTTC
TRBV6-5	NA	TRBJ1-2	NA	CASRTGAYGYTF	TGTGCCAGCAGGACAGGTGCCTATGGCTACACCTTC
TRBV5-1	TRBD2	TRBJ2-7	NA	CASRAGTSGGGEYF	TGCGCCAGCAGAGCCGGGACTAGCGGGGGTGGGGAGTACTTC
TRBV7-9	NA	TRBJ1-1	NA	CASSLRGAEAFF	TGTGCCAGCAGCTTACGGGGAGCTGAAGCTTTCTTT
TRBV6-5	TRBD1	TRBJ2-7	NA	CASQQGAGYEQYF	TGTGCCAGCCAACAGGGGGCAGGGTACGAGCAGTACTTC
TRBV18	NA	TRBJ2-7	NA	CASSPPSSYEQYF	TGTGCCAGCTCACCACCGTCCAGCTACGAGCAGTACTTC
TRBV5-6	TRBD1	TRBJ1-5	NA	CASSRRQGVNQPQHF	TGTGCCAGCAGCCGGCGACAGGGGGTCAATCAGCCCCAGCATTTT
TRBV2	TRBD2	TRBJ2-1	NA	CASREKGLAVHNEQFF	TGTGCCAGCAGGGAAAAGGGACTAGCGGTCCACAATGAGCAGTTCTTC
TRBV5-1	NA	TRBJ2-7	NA	CASSLSGLDEQYF	TGCGCCAGCAGCTTGTCAGGGCTCGACGAGCAGTACTTC
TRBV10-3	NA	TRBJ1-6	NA	CAISEEHPNSPLHF	TGTGCCATCAGTGAGGAACACCCTAATTCACCCCTCCACTTT
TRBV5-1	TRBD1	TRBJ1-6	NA	CASSLGVTGDSPLHF	TGCGCCAGCAGCTTGGGAGTGACAGGGGATTCACCCCTCCACTTT
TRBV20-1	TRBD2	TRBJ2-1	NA	CSVGGVEQFF	TGCAGTGTCGGGGGGGTCGAGCAGTTCTTC
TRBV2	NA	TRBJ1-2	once	CASSRANYGYTF	TGTGCCAGCAGTCGGGCTAACTATGGCTACACCTTC
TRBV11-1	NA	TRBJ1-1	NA	CASSSLGSHTEAFF	TGTGCCAGCAGCTCTCTTGGGAGCCACACTGAAGCTTTCTTT
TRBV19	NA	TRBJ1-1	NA	CASSSVPGSPTEAFF	TGTGCCAGTAGTAGCGTACCCGGGAGTCCCACTGAAGCTTTCTTT
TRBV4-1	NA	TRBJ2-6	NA	CASSQGPQGMGADVLTF	TGCGCCAGCAGCCAAGGACCTCAGGGAATGGGGGCGGACGTCCTGACTTTC
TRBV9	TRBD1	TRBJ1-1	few	CASSVGGGTDTVEAFF	TGTGCCAGCAGCGTCGGTGGGGGGACAGACACCGTTGAAGCTTTCTTT
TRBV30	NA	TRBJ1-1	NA	CAWRQKLNTEAFF	TGTGCCTGGAGACAGAAACTGAACACTGAAGCTTTCTTT
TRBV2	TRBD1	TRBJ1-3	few	CASSVLGQGISGNTIYF	TGTGCCAGCAGTGTACTAGGACAGGGGATCTCTGGAAACACCATATATTTT
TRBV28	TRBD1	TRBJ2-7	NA	CASSKGQENYEQYF	TGTGCCAGCAGTAAAGGACAGGAAAACTACGAGCAGTACTTC
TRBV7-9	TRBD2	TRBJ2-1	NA	CASSFVTGRGVSYNEQFF	TGTGCCAGCAGCTTTGTAACGGGGCGGGGGGTCTCCTACAATGAGCAGTTCTTC
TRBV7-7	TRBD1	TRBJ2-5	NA	CASSLGQAIQETQYF	TGTGCTAGCAGCTTGGGACAGGCGATCCAAGAGACCCAGTACTTC
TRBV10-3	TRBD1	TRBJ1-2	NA	CAISAEQGAGDYGYTF	TGTGCCATCAGTGCGGAACAGGGGGCGGGGGACTATGGCTACACCTTC
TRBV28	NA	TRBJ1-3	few	CASSLFGARRTGNTIYF	TGTGCCAGCAGTTTATTTGGGGCCCGCCGGACTGGAAACACCATATATTTT
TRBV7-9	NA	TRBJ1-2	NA	CASSLGGGSGYTF	TGTGCCAGCAGCTTAGGAGGAGGGTCTGGCTACACCTTC
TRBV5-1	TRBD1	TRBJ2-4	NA	CASSATGTGMNIQYF	TGCGCCAGCAGCGCGACCGGGACAGGGATGAACATTCAGTACTTC
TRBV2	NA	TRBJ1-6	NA	CASREGSSYNSPLHF	TGTGCCAGCAGGGAAGGGAGCTCCTATAATTCACCCCTCCACTTT
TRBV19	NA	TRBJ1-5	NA	CASKFGNQPQHF	TGTGCCAGTAAGTTCGGGAATCAGCCCCAGCATTTT
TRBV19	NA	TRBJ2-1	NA	CASGSGNEQFF	TGTGCCAGTGGGTCCGGGAATGAGCAGTTCTTC
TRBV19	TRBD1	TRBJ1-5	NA	CASSTRQGSQPQHF	TGTGCCAGTAGTACCCGACAGGGTAGTCAGCCCCAGCATTTT
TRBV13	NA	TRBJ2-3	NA	CASSLRQGLADTQYF	TGTGCCAGCAGCTTACGGCAGGGATTGGCAGATACGCAGTATTTT
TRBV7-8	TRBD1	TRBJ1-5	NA	CASSLYRGRSNQPQHF	TGTGCCAGCAGCTTATACAGGGGACGAAGCAATCAGCCCCAGCATTTT
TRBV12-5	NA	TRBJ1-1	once	CASGRPGPHEAFF	TGTGCTAGTGGTCGACCGGGTCCACATGAAGCTTTCTTT
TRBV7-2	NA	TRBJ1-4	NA	CASSQVYRPTNEKLFF	TGTGCCAGCAGCCAGGTCTACAGGCCTACTAATGAAAAACTGTTTTTT